Here is one T cell receptor (beta chain) with its context. The CDR3 is 17 amino acids. V gave up 3 bases and J gave up 4 bases, with 19 bases separating them. Germline CDR1 and CDR2: GTSNPN and SVGIG (reference sequence). These data are taken from a study of blood T cell repertoires in COVID-19. In the study overall: Sample material is recorded as cDNA or gDNA derived from T cells, B-cell-depleted T cells, or PBMCs.

In the authors' methods: Nucleated cell number was recorded as an estimate derived from reference gene primer amplification. This table comes from immunoSEQ multiplex PCR, and its TCRdb copy is limited to in-frame clones, with some not included. D and trimming were read from the DNA, whereas the V and J calls and clone size are those reported in that table. The sample contains roughly 250,000 clones, about 89% of which appear only once. The rearrangement uses TRBV30 and TRBJ2-6, with D tentatively TRBD1 (7 bases). The clonotype was recovered from a man aged 40-49 years who had recovered from COVID-19. The material sequenced was peripheral blood. CDR3 sequence reads: CAWRDNRGGMGANVLTF. The CDR3 region has the DNA TGTGCCTGGAGAGACAACAGGGGAGGAATGGGGGCCAACGTCCTGACTTTC.